This is a list of T cell receptor beta chains from one sample in a study of graft-versus-host responses after intestinal transplantation. Using immunoSEQ multiplex PCR, the repertoire was profiled, and TCRdb retains in-frame clones only, with some absent. The sample comprises nearly 100,000 clones, 90% of which are singletons, and 15% to 20% rests with the top ten. The sample in question was PBMCs, obtained approximately 470 days after intestinal transplant. These receptor sequences come from a human patient who received an intestinal transplant, so some T cells may come from the graft donor. The CDR3 runs from the conserved cysteine through the conserved F or W. Each record gives: D gene, J gene, V gene, clone size, CDR3 protein, CDR3 DNA. D genes are given only for firm matches. Some rows mark clone size as missing; the rest say once, few, many or name a class of expanded clone.

TRBD1 TRBJ2-5 TRBV27 NA CASSDRVEETQYF TGTGCCAGCAGTGACAGGGTCGAAGAGACCCAGTACTTC
NA TRBJ2-2 TRBV10-3 once CASEGSGTGELFF TGTGCCAGCGAAGGGTCGGGCACCGGGGAGCTGTTTTTT
NA TRBJ1-2 TRBV20-1 NA CDDGGDGYTF TGCGATGACGGAGGGGACGGCTACACCTTC
TRBD2 TRBJ2-7 TRBV5-6 NA CASSFERGTAYEQYF TGTGCCAGCAGCTTTGAGCGGGGGACTGCCTACGAGCAGTACTTC
NA TRBJ2-1 TRBV4-1 NA CASSQVPNEQFF TGCGCCAGCAGCCAAGTCCCGAATGAGCAGTTCTTC
NA TRBJ1-1 TRBV6-4 NA CASSGRPDTEAFF TGTGCCAGCAGTGGCAGGCCGGACACTGAAGCTTTCTTT
NA TRBJ1-1 TRBV5-6 once CASSPSTTGNTEAFF TGTGCCAGCAGCCCTTCAACGACAGGGAACACTGAAGCTTTCTTT
NA TRBJ1-3 TRBV7-3 NA CASSLGPGGNTIYF TGTGCCAGCAGCTTAGGGCCTGGCGGAAACACCATATATTTT
NA TRBJ2-3 TRBV4-1 NA CASSQDLAMGTQYF TGCGCCAGCAGCCAAGATTTAGCCATGGGCACGCAGTATTTT
NA TRBJ1-2 TRBV2 NA CASSDGGGYGYTF TGTGCCAGCAGTGATGGGGGCGGCTATGGCTACACCTTC
TRBD1 TRBJ1-1 TRBV29-1 NA CSARQGVKGPFF TGCAGCGCCCGACAGGGGGTCAAGGGACCTTTCTTT
TRBD1 TRBJ1-1 TRBV5-1 NA CASSLGDRAPIGAFF TGCGCCAGCAGCTTGGGTGACAGGGCCCCCATTGGTGCTTTCTTT
TRBD1 TRBJ1-4 TRBV5-1 once CASSPDRGNEKLFF TGCGCCAGCAGCCCGGACAGGGGAAATGAAAAACTGTTTTTT
TRBD2 TRBJ2-2 TRBV5-1 NA CASGMGGPVTGELFF TGCGCCAGCGGAATGGGAGGGCCGGTCACCGGGGAGCTGTTTTTT
TRBD1 TRBJ2-7 TRBV6-5 NA CASSRDRGAYEQYF TGTGCCAGCAGCCGGGACAGGGGGGCCTACGAGCAGTACTTC